The 28 T cell receptor beta chains below all came from one sample that was sequenced in a study of T cell responses to AZD1222 COVID-19 vaccine. The repertoire was sequenced with immunoSEQ multiplex PCR; TCRdb's copy has only in-frame clones and lacks some. Seen here are fewer than 180,000 clones, 90% observed once, and the top ten hold roughly 3.1%. The sequenced sample was peripheral blood, obtained 28 days after the second AZD1222 dose. All receptors derive from an adult who received the AZD1222 COVID-19 vaccine.

The gene calls are TRBV19 and TRBJ1-6, with D possibly being TRBD1 (5 bases). Trimming pared 7 bases from V and 9 bases from J, leaving 10 bases between. The CDR3 covers 12 residues. CDR1 is LNHDA and CDR2 is SQIVND in the germline V gene (reference sequence). The CDR3 loop is CASNQGSSPLHF. As DNA, the CDR3 is TGTGCCAGTAACCAGGGAAGTTCACCCCTCCACTTT.

This clone was observed a single time. V usage is TRBV15 and J usage is TRBJ2-3; 10 nucleotides line up with TRBD2. The CDR3 runs to 17 residues. The J segment lost 1 base and the V segment lost 3 bases, leaving 7 bases of the junction unmatched. Per germline, CDR1 LNHNV and CDR2 YYDKDF (reference sequence). CDR3 bases: TGTGCCACCAGCAGCCCAACCGGGACTAGCGGCACAGATACGCAGTATTTT. This translates into CATSSPTGTSGTDTQYF.

This clone has a handful of counts. V gene TRBV7-9 combines with J gene TRBJ2-1, with a weak D call TRBD2 (6 bases). CDR3 length equals 15 residues. V was shortened by 7 bases and J by 2 bases, with 15 bases between the two germline ends. CDR1 is SEHNR and CDR2 is FQNEAQ in the germline V gene (reference sequence). The CDR3 nucleotides are TGTGCCAGCAACCAGGGCGGGGAAGCCTACAATGAGCAGTTCTTC. Residues: CASNQGGEAYNEQFF.

CDR3 sequence reads: CASSPRYLRGAGGEVNTEAFF. CDR3 nucleotides: TGTGCCAGCTCACCGCGTTACTTGCGGGGCGCGGGCGGCGAGGTGAACACTGAAGCTTTCTTT. This chain links TRBV18 with TRBJ1-1; TRBD1 is a possible D gene (5 bases). This CDR3 is 21 amino acids long. Trimming removed 3 bases at V and 0 bases at J, with 29 bases between. Germline loops: CDR1 KGHSH, CDR2 LQKENI.

The V and J genes are TRBV5-1 and TRBJ1-1; D remains ambiguous. V was cut by 0 bases and J by 1 base, with 10 bases left in between. Per germline, CDR1 SGHRS and CDR2 YFSETQ. This CDR3 comprises 15 residues. CDR3 region: CASSLAVTGNTEAFF. The CDR3 nucleotides read TGCGCCAGCAGCTTGGCCGTGACGGGGAACACTGAAGCTTTCTTT.

The chain recombines TRBV19 with TRBJ2-2; 7 nucleotides match TRBD2. The V gene end was trimmed by 7 bases and the J gene end by 4 bases; junction bases not matched to a gene: 6. CDR3 length: 14 amino acids. In germline, CDR1 is LNHDA, CDR2 SQIVND (reference sequence). CDR3 in amino acids: CASKSREGTGELFF. The CDR3 DNA sequence: TGTGCCAGTAAATCGAGGGAGGGCACCGGGGAGCTGTTTTTT.

The chain employs TRBV20-1 and TRBJ1-1; unclear D gene. Trimming removed 3 bases at V and 4 bases at J, with 15 bases between. Germline V gene lookup returns CDR1 DFQATT and CDR2 SNEGSKA (reference sequence). The CDR3 is 14 residues long. The CDR3 loop is CSASRRGSRTEAFF. CDR3 in DNA: TGCAGTGCTAGTCGGCGGGGATCGCGCACTGAAGCTTTCTTT.

The V call is TRBV19, the J call TRBJ2-5; TRBD2 aligns across 10 bases. The CDR3 covers 16 residues. Trimming at V came to 1 base and at J to 2 bases, leaving 4 bases not matched to a gene. CDR1 is LNHDA and CDR2 is SQIVND in the germline V gene (reference sequence). Here the CDR3 DNA reads TGTGCCAGTAGTATAGTCCTAGCGGGAGCGCAAGAGACCCAGTACTTC. This gives the protein CASSIVLAGAQETQYF.

This chain links TRBV7-9 with TRBJ2-7; no definite D call. The CDR3 sequence is 13 residues long. Between the trimmed V and J ends, which lost 5 bases and 3 bases, there was a span of 11 bases. Germline V gene sequence: CDR1 SEHNR, CDR2 FQNEAQ (reference sequence). The CDR3 DNA reads TGTGCCAGCAGCACCCTCTTGCGCTACGAGCAGTACTTC. This codes for CASSTLLRYEQYF.

Only one count was recorded for this clone. The J gene is TRBJ2-1, the V gene TRBV29-1, with 12 bases fitting TRBD2. There are 15 residues in the CDR3. The V segment lost 5 bases and the J segment 4 bases; nucleotides outside the gene matches: 6. In germline, CDR1 is SQVTM, CDR2 ANQGSEA. The CDR3 DNA follows: TGCAGCGTTATTTGGACTAGCGGGAAATACAATGAGCAGTTCTTC. This gives the protein CSVIWTSGKYNEQFF.

The genes are TRBV12-5 and TRBJ2-2; D may be TRBD1 (6 bases). Trimming took 7 bases from V and 2 from J, leaving 14 bases between them. CDR1 LGHNT and CDR2 FRNRAP come from the germline V gene. The length of the CDR3 is 15 residues. The CDR3 DNA is TGTGCTAGTGCCCTCGGACAGTCCAACACCGGGGAGCTGTTTTTT. Its protein is CASALGQSNTGELFF.

This clone was recorded once. The gene calls are TRBV9 and TRBJ2-3, with TRBD2 matching 7 bases. V lost 0 bases and J lost 1; bases outside the gene matches: 2. This CDR3 is 15 amino acids long. The germline V gene has CDR1 SGDLS and CDR2 YYNGEE. In DNA, the CDR3 is TGTGCCAGCAGCGTAGTTACTAGCGGCACAGATACGCAGTATTTT. This encodes CASSVVTSGTDTQYF.

V and J are TRBV10-3 and TRBJ1-2; possible D gene TRBD1, 5 bases. V lost 9 bases, J lost 6 bases, and 17 bases lay in between. CDR1 is ENHRY and CDR2 is SYGVKD in the germline V gene. The CDR3 sequence is 13 residues long. The CDR3 region has the DNA TGTGCCATTCGGGACTTGCCATGGGATGGCTACACCTTC. Encoded protein: CAIRDLPWDGYTF.

The chain uses TRBV5-1 and TRBJ2-2; D may be TRBD2 (5 bases). This CDR3 is built from 15 residues. V lost 6 bases to trimming and J lost 2 bases, with 14 bases between them. CDR1 is SGHRS and CDR2 is YFSETQ in the germline V gene. In DNA form, the CDR3 reads TGCGCCAGCAAGGAGGATGCTAGCAACACCGGGGAGCTGTTTTTT. It is translated as CASKEDASNTGELFF.

The V call is TRBV3-1 (or the pseudogene TRBV3-2), the J call TRBJ2-3, with 8 bases aligning to TRBD2. The J segment lost 1 base and the V segment lost 4 bases, leaving 7 bases of the junction unmatched. CDR1 is LGHDT and CDR2 is YNNKEL in the germline V gene (reference sequence). The CDR3 loop spans 16 amino acids. The CDR3 DNA reads as TGTGCCAGCAGCCCTCTCTGGACTAGCCGCACAGATACGCAGTATTTT. This codes for CASSPLWTSRTDTQYF.

The chain couples TRBV25-1 to TRBJ2-7; 10 bases are a match to TRBD2. This CDR3 is 15 amino acids long. V gave up 6 bases and J gave up 1 base; unmatched junction bases: 6. Germline V gene sequence: CDR1 MGHDK, CDR2 SYGVNS. The CDR3: CASRIGAGGSYEQYF. DNA for the CDR3: TGTGCCAGCAGGATTGGAGCGGGAGGGTCCTACGAGCAGTACTTC.

This clone was observed a single time. The genes are TRBV10-3 and TRBJ1-3; D is ambiguous. The germline gives CDR1 ENHRY, CDR2 SYGVKD. With 8 bases removed from V and 0 bases from J, the gap between germline ends came to 8 bases. This CDR3 contains 13 residues. Written as DNA, the CDR3 is TGTGCCATCGGACGGAGCTCTGGAAACACCATATATTTT. It codes for CAIGRSSGNTIYF.

The chain is built from TRBV5-5 and TRBJ2-2; D is possibly TRBD1 or TRBD2 (5 bases each). CDR3 length: 15 amino acids. Deletions cut 2 bases from V and 5 bases from J, with 13 bases between. In germline, CDR1 is SGHKS, CDR2 YYEKEE (reference sequence). The DNA of the CDR3 is TGTGCCAGCAGCTTACGGCAGGGAGCTACCGGGGAGCTGTTTTTT. It encodes CASSLRQGATGELFF. Drawing the rest from reference TRBV5-5 and TRBJ2-2, the complete variable domain is DAGVTQSPTHLIKTRGQQVTLRCSPISGHKSVSWYQQVLGQGPQFIFQYYEKEERGRGNFPDRFSARQFPNYSSELNVNALLLGDSALYLCASSLRQGATGELFFGEGSRLTVL.

As regards this clone: Germline is not matched at one junction end, which may reflect a read error. Other nucleotide sequences from this sample produce the same CDR3. The rearrangement uses TRBV5-6 and TRBJ1-4; possible D gene TRBD1, 6 bases. The germline V gene has CDR1 SGHDT and CDR2 YYEEEE. The CDR3 contains 12 residues. DNA for the CDR3: TGTGCCAGCAGTTTGGACAGCGAAAAACTGTTTTTT. Translation gives CASSLDSEKLFF.

This sequence joins TRBV2 and TRBJ1-2; TRBD1 might be the D (6 bases). Germline V gives CDR1 SNHLY, CDR2 FYNNEI. V was shortened by 8 bases and J by 2 bases, with 6 bases between the two germline ends. The CDR3 runs 11 residues. CDR3 nucleotide sequence: TGTGCCAGCCAGGGGAACTATGGCTACACCTTC. This gives the protein CASQGNYGYTF.

The chain carries TRBV13 and TRBJ1-2; no clear D. Germline lookup yields CDR1 PRHDT and CDR2 FYEKMQ (reference sequence). The CDR3 is made up of 18 amino acids. The V gene lost 4 bases and the J gene lost 8 bases, with 29 bases spanning the gap. CDR3 region: CASSYNQPVISPKHGYTF. The CDR3 DNA reads as TGTGCCAGCAGCTACAATCAGCCCGTCATCAGTCCTAAACACGGCTACACCTTC. The whole variable domain, filled in from reference TRBV13 and TRBJ1-2, reads AAGVIQSPRHLIKEKRETATLKCYPIPRHDTVYWYQQGPGQDPQFLISFYEKMQSDKGSIPDRFSAQQFSDYHSELNMSSLELGDSALYFCASSYNQPVISPKHGYTFGSGTRLTVV.

This chain links TRBV19 with TRBJ2-1; D may match TRBD1 or TRBD2 (5 bases each). The V gene lost 3 bases and the J gene lost 8 bases, with 8 bases spanning the gap. Germline loops: CDR1 LNHDA, CDR2 SQIVND (reference sequence). The CDR3 sequence is 12 residues long. CDR3 DNA sequence: TGTGCCAGTAGTATTGGGGGTCATGAGCAGTTCTTC. Its translation is CASSIGGHEQFF. Supplemented by reference TRBV19 and TRBJ2-1, the full variable domain reads DGGITQSPKYLFRKEGQNVTLSCEQNLNHDAMYWYRQDPGQGLRLIYYSQIVNDFQKGDIAEGYSVSREKKESFPLTVTSAQKNPTAFYLCASSIGGHEQFFGPGTRLTVL.

This chain connects TRBV2 to TRBJ1-5; a weak D match, TRBD1 (6 bases). This CDR3 region has 15 residues. Trimming pared 3 bases from V and 7 bases from J, leaving 16 bases between. Germline V gene sequence: CDR1 SNHLY, CDR2 FYNNEI. The CDR3 reads CASSDGTSVFQPQHF. The CDR3 DNA is TGTGCCAGCAGTGACGGGACATCGGTGTTCCAGCCCCAGCATTTT.

The chain links TRBV7-8 to TRBJ2-4; perhaps D is TRBD1 or TRBD2 (5 bases each). The ends were cut back, 5 bases at V and 7 bases at J, with 9 bases in the middle. The CDR3 is made up of 12 amino acids. The germline V gene encodes CDR1 SGHVS and CDR2 FQNEAQ. In DNA, the CDR3 is TGTGCCAGCAGCAGGGACGGGAACATTCAGTACTTC. Protein sequence: CASSRDGNIQYF.

CDR3 residues: CASSITGNSPLHF. The CDR3 DNA sequence: TGTGCCAGTAGTATCACAGGGAATTCACCCCTCCACTTT. V gene TRBV19 combines with J gene TRBJ1-6, with D possibly being TRBD1 (6 bases). The CDR3 has 13 residues. CDR1 and CDR2 (germline): LNHDA, SQIVND (reference sequence). The V end lost 3 bases, the J end lost 7 bases, and 7 bases lay between the germline ends.

The V call is TRBV19, the J call TRBJ2-7, with TRBD1 matching 7 bases. V lost 5 bases and J lost 7; bases outside the gene matches: 5. CDR3 length: 12 residues. CDR1 and CDR2 (germline): LNHDA, SQIVND (reference sequence). This chain's CDR3 is CASSATGDEQYF. The CDR3 DNA is TGTGCCAGTAGTGCAACAGGGGATGAGCAGTACTTC.

V and J are TRBV6-5 and TRBJ2-7; D possibly corresponds to TRBD2 (6 bases). This CDR3 has 14 amino acids. Germline values: CDR1 MNHEY, CDR2 SVGAGI. V was shortened by 6 bases and J by 1 base, with 13 bases between the two germline ends. CDR3 residues: CASRPLRGSYEQYF. In DNA form, the CDR3 reads TGTGCCAGCAGACCCCTCCGGGGGTCCTACGAGCAGTACTTC.

This clone was seen a single time. The chain carries TRBV19 and TRBJ1-2; 8 bases are a match to TRBD1. The junction had 5 bases not matched to a gene; V was cut back by 5 bases and J by 0 bases. The germline V gene encodes CDR1 LNHDA and CDR2 SQIVND (reference sequence). The CDR3 loop spans 15 amino acids. The CDR3 region is CASSPRDRSNYGYTF. DNA for the CDR3: TGTGCCAGTAGTCCCCGGGACAGGTCTAACTATGGCTACACCTTC.